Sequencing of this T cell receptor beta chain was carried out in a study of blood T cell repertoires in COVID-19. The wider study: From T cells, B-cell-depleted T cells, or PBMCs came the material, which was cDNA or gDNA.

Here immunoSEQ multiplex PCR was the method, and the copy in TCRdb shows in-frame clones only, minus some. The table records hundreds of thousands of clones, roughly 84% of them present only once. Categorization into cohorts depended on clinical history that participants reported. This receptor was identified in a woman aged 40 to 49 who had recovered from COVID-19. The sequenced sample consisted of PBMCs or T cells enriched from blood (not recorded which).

CDR3 in amino acids: CASSPGRDTQYF. The CDR3, as DNA: TGTGCCAGCAGCCCCGGGAGGGATACGCAGTATTTT. J is TRBJ2-3 and V is TRBV3-1 (or the pseudogene TRBV3-2), with 7 bases matching TRBD2. The CDR3 is 12 residues long. Looked up from germline, CDR1 is LGHDT and CDR2 is YNNKEL (reference sequence). With 4 bases clipped from V and 6 bases from J, the junction kept 1 base outside the gene matches.